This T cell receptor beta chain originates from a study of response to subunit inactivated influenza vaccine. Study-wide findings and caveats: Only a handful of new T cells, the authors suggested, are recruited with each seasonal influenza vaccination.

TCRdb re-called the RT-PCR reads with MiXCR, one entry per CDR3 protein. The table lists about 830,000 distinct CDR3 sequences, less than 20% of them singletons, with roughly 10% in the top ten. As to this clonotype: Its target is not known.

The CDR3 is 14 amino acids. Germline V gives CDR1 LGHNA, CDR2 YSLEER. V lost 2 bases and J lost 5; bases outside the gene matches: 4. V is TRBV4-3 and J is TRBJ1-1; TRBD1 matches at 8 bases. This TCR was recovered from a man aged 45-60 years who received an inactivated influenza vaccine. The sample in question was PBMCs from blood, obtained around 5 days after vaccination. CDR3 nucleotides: TGCGCCAGCAGCCAATCACAGGGGGGGACTGAAGCTTTCTTT. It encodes CASSQSQGGTEAFF.